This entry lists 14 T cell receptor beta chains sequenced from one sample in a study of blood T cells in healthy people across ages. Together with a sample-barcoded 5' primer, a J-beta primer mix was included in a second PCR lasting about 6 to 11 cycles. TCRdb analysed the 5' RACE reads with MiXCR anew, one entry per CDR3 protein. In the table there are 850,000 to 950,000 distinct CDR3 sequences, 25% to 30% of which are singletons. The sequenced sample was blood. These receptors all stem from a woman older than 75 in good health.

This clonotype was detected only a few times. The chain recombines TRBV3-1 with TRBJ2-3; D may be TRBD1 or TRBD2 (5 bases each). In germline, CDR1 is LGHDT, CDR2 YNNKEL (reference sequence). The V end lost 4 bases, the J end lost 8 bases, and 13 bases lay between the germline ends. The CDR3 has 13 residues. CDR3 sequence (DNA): TGTGCCAGCAGCCTTAGAGGGGCAGGTACGCAGTATTTT. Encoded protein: CASSLRGAGTQYF.

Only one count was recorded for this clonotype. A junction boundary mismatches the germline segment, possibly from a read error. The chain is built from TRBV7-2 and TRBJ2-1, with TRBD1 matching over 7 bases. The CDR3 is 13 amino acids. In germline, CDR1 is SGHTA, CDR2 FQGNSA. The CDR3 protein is CAGSRDSSNEQFF. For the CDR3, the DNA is TGTGCCGGCAGCCGGGACAGTTCTAACGAGCAGTTCTTC.

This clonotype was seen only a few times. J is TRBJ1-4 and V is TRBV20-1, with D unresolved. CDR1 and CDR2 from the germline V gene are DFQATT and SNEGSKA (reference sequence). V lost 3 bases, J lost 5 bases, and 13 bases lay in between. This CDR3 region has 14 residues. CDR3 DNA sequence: TGCAGTGCTAGGATCCGAAGAGGAAATGAAAAACTGTTTTTT. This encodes CSARIRRGNEKLFF.

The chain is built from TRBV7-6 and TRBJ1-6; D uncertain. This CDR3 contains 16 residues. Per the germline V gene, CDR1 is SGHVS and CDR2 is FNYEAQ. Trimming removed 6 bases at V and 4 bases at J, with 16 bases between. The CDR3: CASSFLRRTYNSPLHF. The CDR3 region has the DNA TGTGCCAGCAGTTTCTTGCGCAGAACATATAATTCACCCCTCCACTTT. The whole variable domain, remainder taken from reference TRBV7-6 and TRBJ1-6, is GAGVSQSPRYKVTKRGQDVALRCDPISGHVSLYWYRQALGQGPEFLTYFNYEAQQDKSGLPNDRFSAERPEGSISTLTIQRTEQRDSAMYRCASSFLRRTYNSPLHFGNGTRLTVT.

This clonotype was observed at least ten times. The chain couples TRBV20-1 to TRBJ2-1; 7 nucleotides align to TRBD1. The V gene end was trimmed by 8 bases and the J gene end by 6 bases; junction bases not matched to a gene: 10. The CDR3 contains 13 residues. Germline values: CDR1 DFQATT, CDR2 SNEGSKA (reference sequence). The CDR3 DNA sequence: TGCAGTCCCCGGGACAGTTTATCCAATGAGCAGTTCTTC. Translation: CSPRDSLSNEQFF.

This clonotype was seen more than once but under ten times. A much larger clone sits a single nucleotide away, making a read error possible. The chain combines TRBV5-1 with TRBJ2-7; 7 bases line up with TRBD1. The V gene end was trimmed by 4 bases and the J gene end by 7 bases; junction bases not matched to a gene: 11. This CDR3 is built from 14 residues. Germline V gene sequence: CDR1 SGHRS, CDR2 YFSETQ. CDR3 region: CASSVGQSYNEQYF. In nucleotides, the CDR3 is TGCGCCAGCAGCGTGGGACAGTCCTACAATGAGCAGTACTTC.

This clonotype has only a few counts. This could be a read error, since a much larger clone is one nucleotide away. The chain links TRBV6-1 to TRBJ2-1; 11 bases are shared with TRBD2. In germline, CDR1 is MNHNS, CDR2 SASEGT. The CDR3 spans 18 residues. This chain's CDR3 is CAGSSSGGRLYSYNEQFF. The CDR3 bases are TGTGCCGGCAGCTCTAGCGGGGGGCGCCTCTATTCCTACAATGAGCAGTTCTTC.

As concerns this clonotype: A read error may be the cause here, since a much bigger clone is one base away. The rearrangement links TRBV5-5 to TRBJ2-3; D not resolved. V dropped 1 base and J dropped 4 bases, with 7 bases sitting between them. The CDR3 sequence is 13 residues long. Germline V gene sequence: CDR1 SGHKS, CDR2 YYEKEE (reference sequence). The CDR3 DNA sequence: TGTGCCAGCAGCTTGCCCCGGGCAGATACGCAGTATTTT. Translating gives CASSLPRADTQYF.

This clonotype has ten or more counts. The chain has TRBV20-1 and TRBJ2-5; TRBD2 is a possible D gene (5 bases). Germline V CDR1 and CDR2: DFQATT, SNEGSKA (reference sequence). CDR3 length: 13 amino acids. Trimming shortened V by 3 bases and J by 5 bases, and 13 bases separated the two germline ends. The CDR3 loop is CSARNRGGETQYF. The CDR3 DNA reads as TGCAGTGCTAGGAACCGGGGTGGGGAGACCCAGTACTTC.

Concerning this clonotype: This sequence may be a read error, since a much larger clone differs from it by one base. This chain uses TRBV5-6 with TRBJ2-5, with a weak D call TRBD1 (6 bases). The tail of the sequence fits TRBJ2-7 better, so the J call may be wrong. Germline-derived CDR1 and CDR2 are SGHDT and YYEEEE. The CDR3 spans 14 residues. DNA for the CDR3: TGTGCCAGCAGCTTGGGTGACAGGACCCACGAGCAGTACTTC. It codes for CASSLGDRTHEQYF.

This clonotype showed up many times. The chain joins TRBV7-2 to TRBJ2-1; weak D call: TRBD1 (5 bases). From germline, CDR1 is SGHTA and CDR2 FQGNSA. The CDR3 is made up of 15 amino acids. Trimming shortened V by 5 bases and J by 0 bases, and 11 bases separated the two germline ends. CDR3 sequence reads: CASSLDSRSYNEQFF. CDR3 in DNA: TGTGCCAGCAGCCTAGACAGCCGCTCCTACAATGAGCAGTTCTTC.

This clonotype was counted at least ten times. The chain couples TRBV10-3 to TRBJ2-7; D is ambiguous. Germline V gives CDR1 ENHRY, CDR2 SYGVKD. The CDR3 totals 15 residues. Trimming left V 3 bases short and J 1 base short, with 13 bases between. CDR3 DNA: TGTGCCATCAGTGAAGGGCAGCTTAGATCCTACGAGCAGTACTTC. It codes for CAISEGQLRSYEQYF.

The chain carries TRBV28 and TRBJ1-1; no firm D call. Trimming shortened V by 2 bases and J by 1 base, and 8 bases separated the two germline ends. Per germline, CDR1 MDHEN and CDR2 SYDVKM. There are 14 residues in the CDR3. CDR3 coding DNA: TGTGCCAGCAGTTTAATCCGGGGGAACACTGAAGCTTTCTTT. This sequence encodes CASSLIRGNTEAFF. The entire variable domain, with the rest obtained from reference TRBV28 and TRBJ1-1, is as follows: DVKVTQSSRYLVKRTGEKVFLECVQDMDHENMFWYRQDPGLGLRLIYFSYDVKMKEKGDIPEGYSVSREKKERFSLILESASTNQTSMYLCASSLIRGNTEAFFGQGTRLTVV.

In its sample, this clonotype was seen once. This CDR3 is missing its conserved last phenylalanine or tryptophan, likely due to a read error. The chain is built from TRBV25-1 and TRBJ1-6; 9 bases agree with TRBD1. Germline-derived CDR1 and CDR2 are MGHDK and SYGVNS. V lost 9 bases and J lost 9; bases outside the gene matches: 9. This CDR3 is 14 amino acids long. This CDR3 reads CASLGWDRVSPLHL. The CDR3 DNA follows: TGTGCCAGTCTCGGTTGGGACAGGGTTTCACCCCTCCACCTT.